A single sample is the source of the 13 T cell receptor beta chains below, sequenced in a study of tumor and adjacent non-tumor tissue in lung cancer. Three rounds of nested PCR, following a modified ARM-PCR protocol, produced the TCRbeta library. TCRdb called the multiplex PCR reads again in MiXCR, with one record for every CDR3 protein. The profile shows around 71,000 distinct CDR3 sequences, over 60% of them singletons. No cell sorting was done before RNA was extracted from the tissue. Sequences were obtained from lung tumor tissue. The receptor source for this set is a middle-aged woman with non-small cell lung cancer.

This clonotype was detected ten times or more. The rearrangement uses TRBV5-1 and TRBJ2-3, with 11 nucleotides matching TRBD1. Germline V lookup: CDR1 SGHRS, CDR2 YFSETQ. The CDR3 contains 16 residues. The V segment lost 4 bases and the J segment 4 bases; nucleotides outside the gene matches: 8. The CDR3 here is CASSPRTGGPSDTQYF. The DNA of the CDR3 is TGCGCCAGCAGCCCCAGGACAGGGGGCCCCTCAGATACGCAGTATTTT.

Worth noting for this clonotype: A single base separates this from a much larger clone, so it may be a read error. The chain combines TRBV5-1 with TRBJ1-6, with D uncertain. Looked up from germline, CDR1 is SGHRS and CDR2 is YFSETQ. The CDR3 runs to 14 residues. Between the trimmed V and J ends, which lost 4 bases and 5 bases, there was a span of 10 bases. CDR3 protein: CASSPRGNNSPLHF. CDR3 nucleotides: TGCGCCAGCAGCCCACGGGGAAATAATTCACCCCTCCACTTT.

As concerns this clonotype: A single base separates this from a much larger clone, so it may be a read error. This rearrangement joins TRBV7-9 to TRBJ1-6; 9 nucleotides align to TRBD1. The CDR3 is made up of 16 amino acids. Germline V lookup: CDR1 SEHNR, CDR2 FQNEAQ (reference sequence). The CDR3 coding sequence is TGTGCCAGCAGCTCGGGACAGGGTTTTTATAGTTCACCCCTCCACTTT. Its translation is CASSSGQGFYSSPLHF.

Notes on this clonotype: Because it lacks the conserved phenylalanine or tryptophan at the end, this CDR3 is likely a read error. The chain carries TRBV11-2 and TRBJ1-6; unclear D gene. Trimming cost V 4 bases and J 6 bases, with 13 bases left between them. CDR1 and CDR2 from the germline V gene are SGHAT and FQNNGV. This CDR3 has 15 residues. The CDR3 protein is CASSSLIGINSPLHY. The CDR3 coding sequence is TGTGCCAGCAGCTCACTTATAGGTATTAATTCACCCCTCCACTAT.

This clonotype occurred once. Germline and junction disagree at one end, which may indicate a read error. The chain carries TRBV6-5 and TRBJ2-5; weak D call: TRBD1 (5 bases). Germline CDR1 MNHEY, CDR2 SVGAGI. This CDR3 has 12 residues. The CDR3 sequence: CATGLQKKTHYF. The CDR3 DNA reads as TGTGCTACAGGATTACAAAAAAAGACCCACTACTTC.

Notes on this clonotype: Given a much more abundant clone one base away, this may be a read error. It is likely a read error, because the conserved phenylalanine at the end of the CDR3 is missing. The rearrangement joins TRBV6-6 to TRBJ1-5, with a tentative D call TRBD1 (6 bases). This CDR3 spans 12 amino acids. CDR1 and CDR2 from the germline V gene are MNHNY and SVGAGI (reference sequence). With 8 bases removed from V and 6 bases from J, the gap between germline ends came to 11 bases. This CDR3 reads CASDDRPQPQHS. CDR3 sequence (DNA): TGTGCCAGCGACGACAGGCCTCAGCCCCAGCATTCT.

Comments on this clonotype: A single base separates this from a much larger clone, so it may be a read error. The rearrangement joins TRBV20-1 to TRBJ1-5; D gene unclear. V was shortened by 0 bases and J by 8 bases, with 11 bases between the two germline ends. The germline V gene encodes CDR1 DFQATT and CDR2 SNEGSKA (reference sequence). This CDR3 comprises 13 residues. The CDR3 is CSARETRREPQHF. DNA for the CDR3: TGCAGTGCTAGAGAAACCCGTAGGGAGCCCCAGCATTTT.

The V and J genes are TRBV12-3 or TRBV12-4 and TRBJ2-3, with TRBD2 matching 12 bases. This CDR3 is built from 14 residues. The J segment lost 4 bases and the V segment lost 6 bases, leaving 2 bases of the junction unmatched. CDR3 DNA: TGTGCCAGCAGACTAGCGGGAGGCCCAGATACGCAGTATTTT. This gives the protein CASRLAGGPDTQYF.

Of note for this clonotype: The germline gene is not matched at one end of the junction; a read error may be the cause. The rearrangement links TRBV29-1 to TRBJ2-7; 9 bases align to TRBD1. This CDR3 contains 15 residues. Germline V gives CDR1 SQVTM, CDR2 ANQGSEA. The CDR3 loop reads CNVDGTGSPTYEQYF. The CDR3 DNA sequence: TGCAACGTTGACGGGACAGGGTCTCCGACCTACGAGCAGTATTTC.

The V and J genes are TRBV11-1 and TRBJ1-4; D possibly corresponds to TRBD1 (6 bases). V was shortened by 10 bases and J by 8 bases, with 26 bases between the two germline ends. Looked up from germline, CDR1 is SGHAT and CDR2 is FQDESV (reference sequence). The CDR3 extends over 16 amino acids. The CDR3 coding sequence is TGTGCCAACAACTTAGACTACGTGACAGGAACCGAAAAACTGTTTTTT. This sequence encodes CANNLDYVTGTEKLFF.

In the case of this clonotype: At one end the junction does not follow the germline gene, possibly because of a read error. The CDR3 sequence: CSIPSGRVFFYERFF. DNA for the CDR3: TGCAGCATACCTAGCGGGAGGGTCTTTTTTTATGAGCGGTTCTTC. The rearrangement joins TRBV29-1 to TRBJ2-1, with 12 bases aligning to TRBD2. The CDR3 sequence is 15 residues long. Germline-derived CDR1 and CDR2 are SQVTM and ANQGSEA.

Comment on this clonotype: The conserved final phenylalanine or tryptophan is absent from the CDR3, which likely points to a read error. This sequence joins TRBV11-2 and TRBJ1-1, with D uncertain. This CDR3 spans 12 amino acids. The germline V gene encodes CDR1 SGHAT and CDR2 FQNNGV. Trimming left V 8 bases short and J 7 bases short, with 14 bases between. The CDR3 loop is CASGNSEFEAFL. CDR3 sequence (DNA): TGTGCCAGCGGCAATTCGGAGTTTGAAGCTTTCCTT.

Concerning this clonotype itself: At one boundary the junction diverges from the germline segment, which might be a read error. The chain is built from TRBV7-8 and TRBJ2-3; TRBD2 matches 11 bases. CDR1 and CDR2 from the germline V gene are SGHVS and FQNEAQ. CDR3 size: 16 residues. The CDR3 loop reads CASSPRLAGPPDRQYF. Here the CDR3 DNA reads TGTGCCAGCAGCCCCCGACTAGCGGGGCCTCCAGATAGGCAGTATTTT. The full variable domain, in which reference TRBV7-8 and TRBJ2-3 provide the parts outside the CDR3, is GAGVSQSPRYKVAKRGQDVALRCDPISGHVSLFWYQQALGQGPEFLTYFQNEAQLDKSGLPSDRFFAERPEGSVSTLKIQRTQQEDSAVYLCASSPRLAGPPDRQYFGPGTRLTVL.